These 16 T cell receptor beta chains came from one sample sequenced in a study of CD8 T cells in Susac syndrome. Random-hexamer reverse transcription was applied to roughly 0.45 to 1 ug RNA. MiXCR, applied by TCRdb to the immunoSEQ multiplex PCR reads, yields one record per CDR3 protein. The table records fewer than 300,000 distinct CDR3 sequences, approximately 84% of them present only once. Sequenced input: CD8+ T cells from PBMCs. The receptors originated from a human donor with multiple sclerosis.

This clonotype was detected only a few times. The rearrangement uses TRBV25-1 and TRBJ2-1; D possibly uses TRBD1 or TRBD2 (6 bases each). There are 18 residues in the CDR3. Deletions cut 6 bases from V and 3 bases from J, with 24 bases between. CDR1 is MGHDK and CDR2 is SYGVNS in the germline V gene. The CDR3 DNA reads TGTGCCAGCAGCACAAGGAGGGGGGCGCTCCCCTACTACAATGAGCAGTTCTTC. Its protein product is CASSTRRGALPYYNEQFF.

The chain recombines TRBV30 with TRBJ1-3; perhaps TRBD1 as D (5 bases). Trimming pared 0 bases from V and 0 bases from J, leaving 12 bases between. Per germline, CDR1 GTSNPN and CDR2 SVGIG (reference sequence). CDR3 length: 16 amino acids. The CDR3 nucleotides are TGTGCCTGGAGTGTGAAGGGGCAGAGCTCTGGAAACACCATATATTTT. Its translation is CAWSVKGQSSGNTIYF.

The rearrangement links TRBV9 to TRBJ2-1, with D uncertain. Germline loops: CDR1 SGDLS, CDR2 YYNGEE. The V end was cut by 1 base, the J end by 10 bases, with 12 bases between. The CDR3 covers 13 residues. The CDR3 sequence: CASSVNNAIEQFF. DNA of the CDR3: TGTGCCAGCAGCGTAAATAATGCAATCGAGCAGTTCTTC.

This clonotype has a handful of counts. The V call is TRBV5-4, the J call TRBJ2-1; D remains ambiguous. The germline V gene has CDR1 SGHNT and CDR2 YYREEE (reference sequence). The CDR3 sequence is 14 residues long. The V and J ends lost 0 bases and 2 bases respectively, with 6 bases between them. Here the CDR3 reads CASSLVEAYNEQFF. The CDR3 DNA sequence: TGTGCCAGCAGCTTGGTAGAGGCCTACAATGAGCAGTTCTTC.

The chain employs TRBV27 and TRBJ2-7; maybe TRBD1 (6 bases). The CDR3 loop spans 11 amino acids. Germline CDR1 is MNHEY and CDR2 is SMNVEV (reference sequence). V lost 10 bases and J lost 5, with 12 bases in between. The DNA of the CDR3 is TGTGCCACACAACAGGGCCACGAGCAGTACTTC. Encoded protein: CATQQGHEQYF.

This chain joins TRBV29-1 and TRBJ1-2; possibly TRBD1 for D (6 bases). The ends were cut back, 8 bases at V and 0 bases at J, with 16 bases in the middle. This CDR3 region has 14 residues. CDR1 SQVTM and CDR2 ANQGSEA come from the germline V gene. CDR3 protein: CSSWREGANYGYTF. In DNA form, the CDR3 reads TGCAGCTCCTGGAGAGAGGGGGCTAACTATGGCTACACCTTC.

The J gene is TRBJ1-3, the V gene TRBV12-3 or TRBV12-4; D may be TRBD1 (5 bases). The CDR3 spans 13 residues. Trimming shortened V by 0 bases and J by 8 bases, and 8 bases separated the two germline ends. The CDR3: CASSLAGDDTIYF. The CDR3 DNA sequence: TGTGCCAGCAGTTTAGCAGGGGATGACACCATATATTTT.

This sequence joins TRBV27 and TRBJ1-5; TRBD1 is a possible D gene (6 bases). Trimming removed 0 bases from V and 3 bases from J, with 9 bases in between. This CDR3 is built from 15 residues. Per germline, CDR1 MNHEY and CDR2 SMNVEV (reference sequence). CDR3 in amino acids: CASSLSSGDNQPQHF. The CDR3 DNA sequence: TGTGCCAGCAGTTTATCTTCAGGGGACAATCAGCCCCAGCATTTT.

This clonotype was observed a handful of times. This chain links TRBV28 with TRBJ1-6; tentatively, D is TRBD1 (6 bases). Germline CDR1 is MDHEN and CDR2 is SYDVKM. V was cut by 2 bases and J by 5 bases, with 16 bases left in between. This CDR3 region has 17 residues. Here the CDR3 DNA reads TGTGCCAGCAGTTTAATCTTACAGGGCTATAATAATTCACCCCTCCACTTT. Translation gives CASSLILQGYNNSPLHF.

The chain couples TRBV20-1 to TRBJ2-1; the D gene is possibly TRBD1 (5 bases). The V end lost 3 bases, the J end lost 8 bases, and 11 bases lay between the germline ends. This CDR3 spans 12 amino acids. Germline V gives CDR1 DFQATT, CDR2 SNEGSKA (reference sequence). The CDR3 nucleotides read TGCAGTGCTAGTGGTCAGGGCTATGAGCAGTTCTTC. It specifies CSASGQGYEQFF.

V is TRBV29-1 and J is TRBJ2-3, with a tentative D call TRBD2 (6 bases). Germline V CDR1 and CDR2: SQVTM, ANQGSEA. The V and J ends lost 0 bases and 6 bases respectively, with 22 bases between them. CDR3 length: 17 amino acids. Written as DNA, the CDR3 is TGCAGCGTTGAAGATCTGTTCGGGAGAGGTGGGAGGGATACGCAGTATTTT. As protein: CSVEDLFGRGGRDTQYF.

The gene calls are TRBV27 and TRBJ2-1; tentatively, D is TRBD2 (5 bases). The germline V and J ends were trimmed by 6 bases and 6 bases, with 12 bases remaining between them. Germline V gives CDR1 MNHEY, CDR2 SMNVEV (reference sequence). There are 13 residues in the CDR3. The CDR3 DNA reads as TGTGCCAGCAGCATCGGACTTTTCAATGAGCAGTTCTTC. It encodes CASSIGLFNEQFF.

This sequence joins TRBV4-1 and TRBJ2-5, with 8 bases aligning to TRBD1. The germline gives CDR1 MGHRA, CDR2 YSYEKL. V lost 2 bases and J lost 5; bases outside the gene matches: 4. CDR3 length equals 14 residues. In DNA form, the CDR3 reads TGCGCCAGCAGCCAACACAGGGGGAGGGAGACCCAGTACTTC. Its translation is CASSQHRGRETQYF.

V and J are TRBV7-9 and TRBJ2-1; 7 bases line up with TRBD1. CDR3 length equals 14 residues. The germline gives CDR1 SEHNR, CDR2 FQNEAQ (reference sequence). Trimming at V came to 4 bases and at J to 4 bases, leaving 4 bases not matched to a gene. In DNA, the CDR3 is TGTGCCAGCAGCTCCTACAGGGGTTACAATGAGCAGTTCTTC. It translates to CASSSYRGYNEQFF. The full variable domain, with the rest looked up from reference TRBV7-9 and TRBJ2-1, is DTGVSQNPRHKITKRGQNVTFRCDPISEHNRLYWYRQTLGQGPEFLTYFQNEAQLEKSRLLSDRFSAERPKGSFSTLEIQRTEQGDSAMYLCASSSYRGYNEQFFGPGTRLTVL.

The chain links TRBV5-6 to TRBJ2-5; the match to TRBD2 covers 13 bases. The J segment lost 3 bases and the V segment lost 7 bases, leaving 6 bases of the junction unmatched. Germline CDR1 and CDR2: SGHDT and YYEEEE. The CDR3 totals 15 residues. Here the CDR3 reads CASDGTSGVEETQYF. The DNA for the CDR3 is TGTGCCAGCGACGGGACTAGCGGGGTCGAAGAGACCCAGTACTTC.

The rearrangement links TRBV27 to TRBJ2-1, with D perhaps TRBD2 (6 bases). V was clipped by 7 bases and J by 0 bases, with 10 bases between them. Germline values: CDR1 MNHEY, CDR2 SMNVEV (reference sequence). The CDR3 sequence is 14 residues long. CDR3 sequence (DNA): TGTGCCAGCATGGACGGGAGCTCCTACAATGAGCAGTTCTTC. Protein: CASMDGSSYNEQFF.